This T cell receptor beta chain was captured by sequencing in a study of T-cell reconstitution after alpha-beta-depleted transplantation in children. It was with unique molecular identifiers that the TCRbeta library was prepared. TCRdb passed the PCR reads through MiXCR, listing each CDR3 protein once. The table has nearly 550,000 distinct CDR3 sequences, about 16% seen once. The sample holds a few counts of this clonotype. This CDR3 spans 16 amino acids. The germline V gene encodes CDR1 DFQATT and CDR2 SNEGSKA (reference sequence). V was cut by 2 bases and J by 2 bases, with 17 bases left in between.

The chain uses TRBV20-1 and TRBJ2-3, with TRBD1 as a possible D gene (5 bases). Sample: PBMCs from the stem cell graft donor, taken from the stem cell graft. The TCR sequence derives from a human donor who donated a stem cell graft to a child with acute lymphoblastic leukemia. The CDR3 nucleotides read TGCAGTGCTAGAAGGCGACAGCCAACCACCACAGATACGCAGTATTTT. Translation: CSARRRQPTTTDTQYF.